The 15 T cell receptor beta chains given below trace back to one sample, sequenced in a study of cytomegalovirus exposure and HLA in healthy donors. Primers included in the PCR were 60 Vbeta and 13 Jbeta primers. Produced via immunoSEQ multiplex PCR; TCRdb's table is partial and in-frame only. This table holds around 200,000 clones, approximately 80% found once. The material sequenced was PBMCs. The receptors come from a man aged 50 to 59 in good health and CMV-seronegative.

The sample holds one count of this clone. The chain recombines TRBV19 with TRBJ2-1, with D perhaps matching TRBD2 (5 bases). V gave up 6 bases and J gave up 7 bases, with 10 bases separating them. CDR3 length: 12 amino acids. Germline CDR1 is LNHDA and CDR2 is SQIVND (reference sequence). This chain's CDR3 is CASRRGENEQFF. The DNA for the CDR3 is TGTGCCAGTAGACGGGGTGAGAATGAGCAGTTCTTC.

This clone occurred once. The rearrangement links TRBV6-5 to TRBJ2-1; 8 bases line up with TRBD1. Trimming removed 3 bases from V and 15 bases from J; junction bases left unmatched: 7. The length of the CDR3 is 12 residues. Germline V gives CDR1 MNHEY, CDR2 SVGAGI. The DNA of the CDR3 is TGTGCCAGCAGTTATTCACAGGGGGAGGTGTTCTTC. This translates into CASSYSQGEVFF.

The gene calls are TRBV4-1 and TRBJ1-4, with a tentative D call TRBD1 (6 bases). Trimming took off 0 bases at V and 8 bases at J, with 13 bases between the two ends. The CDR3 extends over 15 amino acids. Germline V lookup: CDR1 MGHRA, CDR2 YSYEKL. The CDR3 DNA follows: TGCGCCAGCAGCCAAGATGCAGGGGTAAAGGAAAAACTGTTTTTT. This gives the protein CASSQDAGVKEKLFF.

The chain employs TRBV5-4 and TRBJ2-7, with TRBD1 matching 9 bases. Germline CDR1 SGHNT, CDR2 YYREEE (reference sequence). The CDR3 contains 14 residues. Trimming took 4 bases from V and 3 from J; bases not matched to a gene: 5. CDR3 coding DNA: TGTGCCAGCAGCGCGGGACAGGGTGTCTACGAGCAGTACTTC. It specifies CASSAGQGVYEQYF.

This clone was detected only once. The chain is built from TRBV28 and TRBJ2-3; a possible D gene is TRBD2 (5 bases). Deletions cut 4 bases from V and 7 bases from J, with 6 bases between. The CDR3 has 11 amino acids. Germline CDR1 MDHEN, CDR2 SYDVKM. This chain's CDR3 is CASSSTNTQYF. CDR3 coding DNA: TGTGCCAGCAGTTCGACTAATACGCAGTATTTT.

This chain uses TRBV4-1 with TRBJ2-4; 9 bases are shared with TRBD1. Germline values: CDR1 MGHRA, CDR2 YSYEKL. This CDR3 is 17 amino acids long. V lost 1 base to trimming and J lost 6 bases; unmatched junction nucleotides: 10. This CDR3 is CASSQGRQGGVRNIQYF. CDR3 coding DNA: TGCGCCAGCAGCCAAGGGAGACAGGGGGGGGTGAGAAACATTCAGTACTTC.

The chain joins TRBV27 to TRBJ1-5; tentative D call: TRBD1 (6 bases). CDR1 MNHEY and CDR2 SMNVEV come from the germline V gene (reference sequence). The CDR3 covers 16 residues. V was clipped by 4 bases and J by 6 bases, with 19 bases between them. The CDR3 is CASSSYAGAPGQPQHF. The CDR3 DNA reads TGTGCCAGCAGTTCTTACGCAGGGGCGCCGGGTCAGCCCCAGCATTTT.

This chain uses TRBV27 with TRBJ2-1; 10 bases are a match to TRBD2. V was pared by 2 bases and J by 2 bases, with 0 bases of the junction left unmatched. This CDR3 comprises 15 residues. Germline-derived CDR1 and CDR2 are MNHEY and SMNVEV (reference sequence). The CDR3 loop reads CASSLLAGAYNEQFF. As DNA, the CDR3 is TGTGCCAGCAGTTTACTAGCGGGAGCCTACAATGAGCAGTTCTTC.

The chain combines TRBV10-3 with TRBJ2-5, with TRBD2 matching over 11 bases. The DNA matches TRBJ2-7 better at its end, which makes the J call doubtful. Per the germline V gene, CDR1 is ENHRY and CDR2 is SYGVKD. The CDR3 extends over 14 amino acids. The CDR3: CAISPGTSGYEQYF. CDR3 DNA: TGTGCCATCAGCCCCGGGACTAGCGGCTACGAGCAGTACTTC.

The V gene is TRBV6-5, the J gene TRBJ2-7, with 7 bases aligning to TRBD1. Germline trimming cut 7 bases from V and 0 bases from J; bases unmatched to any gene: 9. This CDR3 region has 15 residues. CDR1 MNHEY and CDR2 SVGAGI come from the germline V gene. CDR3 protein: CASTPTGLSSYEQYF. Written as DNA, the CDR3 is TGTGCCAGCACCCCGACAGGGTTGAGCTCCTACGAGCAGTACTTC.

The genes are TRBV13 and TRBJ2-7; TRBD1 is a possible D gene (6 bases). V dropped 1 base and J dropped 0 bases, with 10 bases sitting between them. CDR3 length: 15 amino acids. Germline values: CDR1 PRHDT, CDR2 FYEKMQ (reference sequence). The CDR3 loop is CASSLEMDSSYEQYF. CDR3 DNA: TGTGCCAGCAGCTTAGAGATGGACAGCTCCTACGAGCAGTACTTC.

The chain uses TRBV25-1 and TRBJ1-5; 7 bases fit TRBD1. Germline loops: CDR1 MGHDK, CDR2 SYGVNS. The V gene end was trimmed by 4 bases and the J gene end by 3 bases; junction bases not matched to a gene: 9. This CDR3 comprises 16 residues. For the CDR3, the DNA is TGTGCCAGCAGTGCCCAAGGGACAGCCCTCAATCAGCCCCAGCATTTT. It is translated as CASSAQGTALNQPQHF.

The chain is built from TRBV19 and TRBJ2-7; weak D call: TRBD2 (6 bases). The CDR3 covers 13 residues. Germline V CDR1 and CDR2: LNHDA, SQIVND (reference sequence). The V end was cut by 4 bases, the J end by 6 bases, with 13 bases between. The CDR3 DNA sequence: TGTGCCAGTAGTAAAGGGGAGACTAGCGAGCAGTACTTC. This translates into CASSKGETSEQYF.

This chain joins TRBV5-1 and TRBJ2-3; 9 bases map to TRBD2. Germline trimming cut 3 bases from V and 1 base from J; bases unmatched to any gene: 6. Germline V gives CDR1 SGHRS, CDR2 YFSETQ. The length of the CDR3 is 16 residues. DNA for the CDR3: TGCGCCAGCAGCTCGACTAGCGGACCACGCACAGATACGCAGTATTTT. Translating it yields CASSSTSGPRTDTQYF.

The chain is built from TRBV2 and TRBJ2-1; D is perhaps TRBD2 (6 bases). Trimming took 4 bases from V and 6 from J, leaving 10 bases between them. CDR3 length equals 13 residues. Germline CDR1 reads SNHLY; CDR2 reads FYNNEI. The DNA for the CDR3 is TGTGCCAGCAGTGGACTAGTTCTCAATGAGCAGTTCTTC. It encodes CASSGLVLNEQFF. Based on the CDR3 plus reference TRBV2 and TRBJ2-1, the full variable domain is EPEVTQTPSHQVTQMGQEVILRCVPISNHLYFYWYRQILGQKVEFLVSFYNNEISEKSEIFDDQFSVERPDGSNFTLKIRSTKLEDSAMYFCASSGLVLNEQFFGPGTRLTVL.